One and the same sample provided the 20 T cell receptor beta chains below, sequenced in a study of early T cells in non-severe SARS-CoV-2 infection. TCRdb reprocessed the 5' RACE reads with MiXCR, giving one entry per CDR3 protein. Of 70,000 or so distinct CDR3 sequences listed, 9.5% to 15% were seen once; the top ten hold 1.3%. Sequencing was performed on whole blood. These receptors originate from an adult who was a healthcare worker with PCR-confirmed SARS-CoV-2 infection or an uninfected control (not recorded which).

This clonotype was detected many times. V is TRBV28 and J is TRBJ2-2; D may be TRBD1 (6 bases). The germline CDR1 and CDR2 sequences are MDHEN and SYDVKM. The V gene lost 4 bases and the J gene lost 1 base, with 10 bases spanning the gap. The CDR3 length is 15 residues. The chain's CDR3 is CASSSSTGNTGELFF. The CDR3 DNA reads TGTGCCAGCAGTTCCTCGACAGGGAACACCGGGGAGCTGTTTTTT.

This clonotype was seen at least ten times. V gene TRBV6-5 combines with J gene TRBJ2-3; D is unclear. The CDR3 covers 14 residues. The germline V gene encodes CDR1 MNHEY and CDR2 SVGAGI. Trimming removed 8 bases at V and 0 bases at J, with 12 bases between. Here the CDR3 reads CASAEVGSTDTQYF. The CDR3 DNA sequence: TGTGCCAGCGCCGAAGTGGGTAGCACAGATACGCAGTATTTT.

There are many counts of this clonotype. The chain carries TRBV20-1 and TRBJ1-2; 8 bases line up with TRBD1. The CDR3 runs 13 residues. The germline gives CDR1 DFQATT, CDR2 SNEGSKA (reference sequence). The CDR3 DNA sequence: TGCAGCGCGGCAGGGGGCTCTAACTATGGCTACACCTTC. It yields the protein CSAAGGSNYGYTF.

This clonotype has at least ten counts. CDR3 amino acids: CASSLSSSLYEQYF. CDR3 coding DNA: TGTGCCAGCAGCTTGAGTTCTAGCCTCTACGAGCAGTACTTC. This chain connects TRBV7-9 to TRBJ2-7, with D perhaps matching TRBD2 (5 bases). CDR3 length: 14 residues. From germline, CDR1 is SEHNR and CDR2 FQNEAQ (reference sequence). V lost 3 bases and J lost 3, with 12 bases in between.

Many counts were recorded for this clonotype. The chain has TRBV11-2 and TRBJ2-6; D perhaps matches TRBD2 (6 bases). Trimming removed 5 bases from V and 1 base from J, with 18 bases in between. Germline V gene lookup returns CDR1 SGHAT and CDR2 FQNNGV. The CDR3 loop spans 18 amino acids. The CDR3 here is CASSLLGRGSSGANVLTF. The CDR3 DNA reads as TGTGCCAGCAGCCTCCTCGGACGGGGGAGTTCTGGGGCCAACGTCCTGACTTTC.

This clonotype was seen at least ten times. This chain joins TRBV11-2 and TRBJ2-1, with D possibly matching TRBD1 (6 bases). The CDR3 covers 15 residues. Germline V gene sequence: CDR1 SGHAT, CDR2 FQNNGV. V was cut by 5 bases and J by 8 bases, with 19 bases left in between. CDR3 sequence: CASSHPGQRTHEQFF. CDR3 sequence (DNA): TGTGCCAGCAGCCACCCGGGACAACGTACACATGAGCAGTTCTTC.

This clonotype was observed many times. The chain links TRBV12-3 or TRBV12-4 to TRBJ2-1; 8 nucleotides match TRBD2. Trimming removed 6 bases from V and 9 bases from J; junction bases left unmatched: 7. This CDR3 region has 13 residues. The CDR3 DNA follows: TGTGCCAGCAGGGAGGCGGGGGGAGCTGAGCAGTTCTTC. Its translation: CASREAGGAEQFF.

This clonotype was seen ten or more times. This CDR3 reads CASSTRGTIANYGYTF. Written as DNA, the CDR3 is TGTGCCAGCAGCACCCGAGGCACTATAGCTAACTATGGCTACACCTTC. The V gene is TRBV7-2, the J gene TRBJ1-2, with no clear D. CDR1 and CDR2 from the germline V gene are SGHTA and FQGNSA. Trimming stripped 5 bases from V and 0 bases from J, with 16 bases between. CDR3 length: 16 residues.

This clonotype was counted at least ten times. CDR3 residues: CASRAPSNSPLHF. Written as DNA, the CDR3 is TGCGCCAGCAGGGCCCCTTCAAATTCACCCCTCCACTTT. The J gene is TRBJ1-6, the V gene TRBV10-1; no firm D call. The CDR3 spans 13 residues. Trimming removed 6 bases at V and 7 bases at J, with 10 bases between. In germline, CDR1 is WNHNN, CDR2 SYGVQD (reference sequence).

The table lists this clonotype with many counts. The chain couples TRBV12-5 to TRBJ2-4, with 14 bases identical to TRBD2. Per germline, CDR1 LGHNT and CDR2 FRNRAP. J lost 3 bases, V lost 6 bases, and 10 bases had no gene match. The CDR3 runs to 18 residues. CDR3 in DNA: TGTGCTAGTGGCCCGGGACTAGCGGGAGTTGGTAACAAAAACATTCAGTACTTC. It codes for CASGPGLAGVGNKNIQYF.

This chain uses TRBV9 with TRBJ1-4; D is perhaps TRBD1 (6 bases). The length of the CDR3 is 16 residues. Deletions cut 3 bases from V and 7 bases from J, with 19 bases between. Germline CDR1 SGDLS, CDR2 YYNGEE. CDR3 protein: CASSARAGEDSEKLFF. In DNA, the CDR3 is TGTGCCAGCAGCGCTAGGGCGGGGGAGGACAGTGAAAAACTGTTTTTT.

The J gene is TRBJ2-1, the V gene TRBV13, with 9 bases matching TRBD1. Trimming at V came to 5 bases and at J to 5 bases, leaving 4 bases not matched to a gene. The CDR3 is made up of 14 amino acids. Germline V gives CDR1 PRHDT, CDR2 FYEKMQ (reference sequence). The CDR3 is CASSPRTGDNEQFF. The CDR3, as DNA: TGTGCCAGCAGCCCCCGGACAGGGGACAATGAGCAGTTCTTC.

This clonotype appeared many times. The chain employs TRBV6-2 or TRBV6-3 and TRBJ2-2; D unresolved. Per the germline V gene, CDR1 is MNHEY and CDR2 is SVGEGT. Trimming took 6 bases from V and 0 from J, leaving 8 bases between them. The CDR3 is 14 residues long. CDR3 region: CASSRLANTGELFF. The CDR3, as DNA: TGTGCCAGCAGCCGCCTAGCGAACACCGGGGAGCTGTTTTTT.

In this sample, this clonotype turned up many times. The chain links TRBV29-1 to TRBJ1-2; no definite D call. In germline, CDR1 is SQVTM, CDR2 ANQGSEA. Between the trimmed V and J ends, which lost 3 bases and 6 bases, there was a span of 14 bases. This CDR3 is built from 13 residues. In nucleotides, the CDR3 is TGCAGCGTTGATCCTGATTTGAACCATGGCTACACCTTC. Protein sequence: CSVDPDLNHGYTF.

This clonotype was recorded at least ten times. The chain couples TRBV6-6 to TRBJ1-4; 9 positions agree with TRBD1. This CDR3 comprises 14 residues. Germline V gene lookup returns CDR1 MNHNY and CDR2 SVGAGI (reference sequence). Trimming at V came to 6 bases and at J to 8 bases, leaving 7 bases not matched to a gene. The CDR3 nucleotides are TGTGCCAGCAGGTCCGGGACAGGGCGAGAAAAACTGTTTTTT. Protein: CASRSGTGREKLFF.

This clonotype was seen many times. CDR3: CATSDPRTTAEQYF. For the CDR3, the DNA is TGTGCCACCAGTGATCCCAGGACAACCGCCGAGCAGTACTTC. The chain has TRBV24-1 and TRBJ2-7; D perhaps matches TRBD1 (5 bases). The CDR3 has 14 amino acids. Trimming left V 3 bases short and J 6 bases short, with 14 bases between. Germline V CDR1 and CDR2: KGHDR, SFDVKD.

At least ten counts were recorded for this clonotype. The chain uses TRBV10-3 and TRBJ1-2; D perhaps matches TRBD1 (5 bases). This CDR3 has 14 amino acids. Per germline, CDR1 ENHRY and CDR2 SYGVKD. The V gene lost 3 bases and the J gene lost 0 bases, with 8 bases spanning the gap. The chain's CDR3 is CAISDDRSNYGYTF. The DNA for the CDR3 is TGTGCCATCAGTGATGACAGATCTAACTATGGCTACACCTTC.

This clonotype was found many times. The chain is built from TRBV12-3 or TRBV12-4 and TRBJ1-1; tentative D call: TRBD1 (5 bases). CDR3 length: 13 amino acids. With 5 bases removed from V and 5 bases from J, the gap between germline ends came to 12 bases. The CDR3 DNA reads TGTGCCAGCAGTCGTACTCAGGGAACTGAAGCTTTCTTT. Its translation: CASSRTQGTEAFF.

This clonotype occurred many times. The chain carries TRBV27 and TRBJ2-7, with D unresolved. CDR1 and CDR2 (germline): MNHEY, SMNVEV (reference sequence). The V end lost 5 bases, the J end lost 4 bases, and 12 bases lay between the germline ends. This CDR3 comprises 13 residues. The CDR3 DNA reads TGTGCCAGCAGTCCACGAGGAGCTTACGAGCAGTACTTC. Translated: CASSPRGAYEQYF.

This clonotype was picked up many times. The chain joins TRBV29-1 to TRBJ2-1; the D call may be TRBD1 or TRBD2 (5 bases each). CDR3 length: 14 residues. The germline gives CDR1 SQVTM, CDR2 ANQGSEA. Trimming stripped 6 bases from V and 4 bases from J, with 16 bases between. The CDR3 reads CSVLFGTEYNEQFF. The CDR3 DNA is TGCAGCGTGCTATTCGGGACGGAGTACAATGAGCAGTTCTTC.